These T cell receptor beta chains were read from a single sample in a study of shared clonotypes between healthy human individuals. Data came from immunoSEQ multiplex PCR; TCRdb stores just in-frame clones and leaves some out. The sample holds under 1 million clones; more than 85% are singletons and the top ten take 20% to 30%. Material: naive CD8+ T cells sorted from blood. All receptors derive from a man aged 25-40 years in good health. Both conserved end residues are part of each CDR3. The order of the fields is clone size, V gene, CDR3 protein. The size field is filled for only some rows; it gives once, few, many or a size class.

>.|TRBV7-8
CASSGTGDSNQPQHF
>.|TRBV28
CASSLSDSNQPQHF
>.|TRBV2
CASTGTTQGTGELFF
>.|TRBV14
CASSQAPGLTLTYEQYF
>.|TRBV28
CASNPHRGITDTQYF
>.|TRBV7-8
CAMSAGTNNEQFF
>.|TRBV9
CASSNPPGHPNTGELFF
>few|TRBV5-5
CASSLLILGEDISYEQYF
>.|TRBV29-1
CSVGGGVKLQYNEQFF
>.|TRBV25-1
CASSEYGLAGSTGELFF
>few|TRBV7-7
CASSFKDTGELFF